This T cell receptor beta chain appears in the sequencing data of a study of blood T cells in healthy people across ages. Broader study findings: With unsorted PBMCs, a conclusive comparison of naive versus antigen-experienced cells was not possible.

The authors ran a second PCR of about 7 to 11 cycles using a sample-barcoded 5' primer and a J-beta primer mix. A tag from a template-switch adaptor with 12 random nucleotides marked each cDNA molecule. TCRdb fed the 5' RACE reads into MiXCR, producing one record per CDR3 protein. The sample consists of over 600,000 distinct CDR3 sequences, about 61% of them appearing once. Turning to this clonotype: Its antigen is still unknown.

The trim removed 0 bases at V and 5 bases at J, leaving 13 bases unmatched. CDR1 is SGHTA and CDR2 is FQGNSA in the germline V gene. The CDR3 loop spans 18 amino acids. The sample, about 9.2 milliliters of peripheral blood, was drawn from each donor. The receptor's source is a man aged 35-49 years in good health. This chain connects TRBV7-2 to TRBJ2-3; TRBD2 matches at 8 bases. The sequenced material came from blood. The CDR3 reads CASSLALGLVSAGDTQYF. In DNA, the CDR3 is TGTGCCAGCAGCTTAGCGCTGGGACTAGTATCGGCTGGAGATACGCAGTATTTT.